This T cell receptor beta chain comes out of a study of tumour-infiltrating T cells in Burkitt lymphoma (dated by TCRdb to 2018 to 2021). At the level of the whole study: All epidemiological subtypes of Burkitt lymphoma were represented in the cohort, which was made up of under 100 patients. Clinical outcome was correlated with TCR repertoire data, and overall and progression-free survival were found to be predicted by productive clonality independently of established prognosticators, including age at diagnosis. Results and caveats for the whole study, not just this receptor: Several public clonotypes shared across numerous Burkitt lymphoma patients were found, and shared tumour neoantigen selection absent from diffuse large B-cell lymphoma was thereby suggested.

The library was obtained by the immunoSEQ multiplex PCR assay. This immuneACCESS table, as held by TCRdb, lists in-frame sequences with V and J called but not all clones. Of the missing ones, under half trace to an unresolved V gene in checked studies; the others have no known cause. The table for this sample lists about 50,000 clones; less than 40% of them were counted only once. The ten largest account for roughly 2.6% of the sample. To note about this clone: Its cognate antigen has yet to be identified. The input lacks base qualities; no much larger clone sits a single base away.

Measured from the cysteine to the phenylalanine, the CDR3 is 13 residues long. Only the CDR3 DNA is retained, 39 bases long and in frame from the first base. Unmatched junction bases come to 6, with V trimmed by 4 bases and J by 7 bases. CDR1 and CDR2 were assigned from the germline V gene as MNHNS and SASEGT. This TCR derives from a human donor with Burkitt lymphoma. The chain couples TRBV6-1 to TRBJ2-5; a stretch of 7 junction bases matches TRBD1. The sequenced sample consisted of tumor tissue. The CDR3 loop reads CASSAEGAGTQYF. The DNA is TGTGCCAGCAGTGCAGAGGGGGCGGGGACCCAGTACTTC.